This T cell receptor beta chain is from a study of blood T cell repertoires in COVID-19. Study overall: Samples of COVID-19 (acute and convalescent) were obtained from the United States, Italy and Spain. PBMCs, B-cell-depleted T cells, or T cells provided the cDNA or gDNA that made up the material.

Enrolment of Seattle patients took place during active infection, and they were followed longitudinally. Study processing details: Scientists estimated how many nucleated cells there were by amplifying reference gene primers. Clones were sequenced by immunoSEQ multiplex PCR, and TCRdb holds only the in-frame ones, with some missing. V and J calls and clone size are those listed in that table; D and trimming were worked out from the DNA. The sample records about 160,000 clones, over 80% being singletons. The clonotype comes from a young man with COVID-19, enrolled during active disease. Material for sequencing was peripheral blood.

The CDR3 sequence: CATTPTDRKEPQHF. CDR3 nucleotide sequence: TGTGCCACCACCCCGACAGACAGGAAGGAGCCCCAGCATTTT. The chain is built from TRBV15 and TRBJ1-5, with D maybe TRBD1 (6 bases). Trimming removed 7 bases at V and 8 bases at J, with 18 bases between. This CDR3 is 14 amino acids long. The germline CDR1 and CDR2 sequences are LNHNV and YYDKDF (reference sequence).